The entry below describes one T cell receptor (beta chain). What it recognizes is unknown. This sample is drawn from a study of T cells in Graves' hyperthyroidism and ophthalmopathy. The germline V gene encodes CDR1 MRHNA and CDR2 SNTAGT. Between the trimmed V and J ends, which lost 3 bases and 4 bases, there was a span of 12 bases. The length of the CDR3 is 14 residues. Thyroid ultrasound and orbital computed tomography, with clinical symptoms and serum thyroxine and TRAb, informed diagnoses. TCR beta CDR3 sequences were amplified from RNA transcripts. The study used the HTBI primer set for a first-round RT-PCR of the TCR CDR3. One entry per CDR3 protein results from TCRdb running MiXCR on the multiplex PCR reads. The data contain some 560,000 distinct CDR3 sequences, 14% of them singletons. Overall study results and limits: Blood samples included most of the expanded thyroid clonotypes exceeding 0.001.

Specimen: blood. The chain recombines TRBV6-4 with TRBJ1-1; maybe TRBD1 (6 bases). The TCR sequence derives from a woman aged 40 to 50 with Graves' hyperthyroidism. The CDR3 nucleotides read TGTGCCAGCAGTGAAACAGGGCTCGGCACTGAAGCTTTCTTT. Translation gives CASSETGLGTEAFF.